The T cell receptor beta chain described here comes from a study of tumor-infiltrating lymphocytes in primary liver carcinoma. Starting material of 500 to 600 ng total RNA yielded TCR beta cDNA via a constant-region primer. Employing slightly modified ARM-PCR, three nested multiplex PCR rounds were run, and these gave rise to the TCR beta libraries. Each of the first two PCR rounds ran around 10 cycles with TRBV1-TRBV30 forward and C-beta reverse primers. One entry per CDR3 protein results from TCRdb running MiXCR on the multiplex PCR reads. The sample yields roughly 190,000 distinct CDR3 sequences, 85% seen once. Extraction of RNA together with DNA used roughly 20-33 mg of unsorted bulk tissue. Chronic HBV infection affected patients, none of whom had received treatment. Germline lookup yields CDR1 MNHEY and CDR2 SVGAGI. The CDR3 covers 14 residues. The ends lost 5 bases at V and 3 bases at J; junction bases unmatched: 6.

The V and J genes are TRBV6-5 and TRBJ2-7; TRBD1 matches 8 bases. The receptor was derived from a man in his forties or fifties with primary liver carcinoma and hepatitis B virus infection. The source material was tumor tissue from primary liver carcinoma. The CDR3 DNA sequence: TGTGCCAGCAGTACTGGGACAGGACACTACGAGCAGTACTTC. It encodes CASSTGTGHYEQYF.